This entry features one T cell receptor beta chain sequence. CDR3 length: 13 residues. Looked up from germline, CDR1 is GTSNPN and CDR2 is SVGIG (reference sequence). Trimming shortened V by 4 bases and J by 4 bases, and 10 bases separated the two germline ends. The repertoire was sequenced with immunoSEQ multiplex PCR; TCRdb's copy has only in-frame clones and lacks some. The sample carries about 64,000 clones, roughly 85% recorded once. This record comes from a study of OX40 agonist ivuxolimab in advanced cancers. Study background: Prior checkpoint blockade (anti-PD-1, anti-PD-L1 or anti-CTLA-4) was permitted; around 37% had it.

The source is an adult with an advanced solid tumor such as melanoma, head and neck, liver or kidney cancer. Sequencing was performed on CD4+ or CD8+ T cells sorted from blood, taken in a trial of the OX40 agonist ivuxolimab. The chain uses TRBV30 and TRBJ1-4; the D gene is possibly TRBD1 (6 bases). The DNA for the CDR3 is TGTGCCTGGAAGGCAGGGGTTAATGAAAAACTGTTTTTT. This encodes CAWKAGVNEKLFF.